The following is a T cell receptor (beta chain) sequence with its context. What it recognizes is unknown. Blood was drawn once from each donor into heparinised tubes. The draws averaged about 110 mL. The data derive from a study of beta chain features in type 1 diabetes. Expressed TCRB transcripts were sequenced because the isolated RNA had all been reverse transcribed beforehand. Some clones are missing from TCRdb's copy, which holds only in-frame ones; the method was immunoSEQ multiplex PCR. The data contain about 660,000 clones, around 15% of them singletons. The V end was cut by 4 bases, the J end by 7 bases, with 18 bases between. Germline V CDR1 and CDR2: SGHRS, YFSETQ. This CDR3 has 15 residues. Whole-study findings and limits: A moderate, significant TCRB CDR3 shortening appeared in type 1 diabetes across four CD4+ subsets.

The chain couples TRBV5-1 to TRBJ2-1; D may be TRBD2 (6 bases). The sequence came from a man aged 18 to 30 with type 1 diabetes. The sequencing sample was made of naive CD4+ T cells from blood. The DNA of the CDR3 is TGCGCCAGCAGCCTCCTAACCGGCGGAGGGAATGAGCAGTTCTTC. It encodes CASSLLTGGGNEQFF. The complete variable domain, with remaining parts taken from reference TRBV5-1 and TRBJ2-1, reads KAGVTQTPRYLIKTRGQQVTLSCSPISGHRSVSWYQQTPGQGLQFLFEYFSETQRNKGNFPGRFSGRQFSNSRSEMNVSTLELGDSALYLCASSLLTGGGNEQFFGPGTRLTVL.